This T cell receptor (beta chain) is drawn from a study of CD8 T cells in ankylosing spondylitis. General study findings and limits: Seemingly distinctive of ankylosing spondylitis blood was a TCR beta motif formed by eight highly homologous variants. Clones linked to disease were reported to show significant enrichment in matched ankylosing spondylitis synovial fluid.

Quantitative 5'-RACE was performed with molecular barcodes, and it yielded the TCR beta libraries. TCRdb ran MiXCR on the 5' RACE reads and lists one entry per CDR3 protein. The data contain 500,000 to 550,000 distinct CDR3 sequences, roughly 13% of them singletons. This clonotype came up many times. Its antigen is undetermined. The CDR3 has 11 amino acids. In germline, CDR1 is SNHLY, CDR2 FYNNEI. Deletions cut 8 bases from V and 4 bases from J, with 9 bases between. The chain combines TRBV2 with TRBJ2-7; a weak D match, TRBD2 (5 bases). The TCR comes from a male donor with ankylosing spondylitis. The sequenced material came from blood, either unsorted or a sorted T cell fraction (not recorded which). CDR3 coding DNA: TGTGCCAGCGGGGAGTATTACGAGCAGTACTTC. This gives the protein CASGEYYEQYF.